This TCR beta chain was profiled in a study of cytomegalovirus exposure and HLA in healthy donors. Study-wide results and caveats: Cytomegalovirus-associated status was assigned to about 180 TCR beta chains. A later analysis found first-cohort TCR clusters tended to co-occur in the 90 to 150 validation repertoires. CMV antigen specificity was confirmed in vitro for a few CMV-associated chains.

J lost 5 bases, V lost 4 bases, and 13 bases had no gene match. The CDR3 is 16 residues long. The germline V gene encodes CDR1 SEHNR and CDR2 FQNEAQ (reference sequence). Comment on this clone: Antigen: not known.

The table came from immunoSEQ multiplex PCR; TCRdb's copy has only in-frame clones and leaves some out. This table holds some 170,000 clones, approximately 87% found once. The sequenced material came from PBMCs. The TCR sequence derives from a woman between 25 and 40 years old in good health and CMV-seronegative. The V and J genes are TRBV7-9 and TRBJ2-5; TRBD1 aligns across 7 bases. The CDR3 DNA follows: TGTGCCAGCAGCTCCTCGGACAGGCCCCTCTGGGAGACCCAGTACTTC. Protein: CASSSSDRPLWETQYF. The whole variable domain, filled in from reference TRBV7-9 and TRBJ2-5, reads DTGVSQNPRHKITKRGQNVTFRCDPISEHNRLYWYRQTLGQGPEFLTYFQNEAQLEKSRLLSDRFSAERPKGSFSTLEIQRTEQGDSAMYLCASSSSDRPLWETQYFGPGTRLLVL.